The clone carrying this TCR beta chain has a handful of counts. The antigen is unknown. The data originate from a study of response to subunit inactivated influenza vaccine. MiXCR, run by TCRdb on the RT-PCR reads, gives a single entry per CDR3 protein. The sample holds some 600,000 distinct CDR3 sequences, about 15% seen once. Broader study findings: The authors put forward the suggestion that each seasonal influenza vaccination may bring in only a limited number of new T cells.

The clonotype comes from a man in his fifties or sixties who received an inactivated influenza vaccine. The sequencing used PBMCs from blood, collected roughly 2 weeks before vaccination.

The chain's CDR3 is CASSGGVGGAISYNEQFF. In DNA form, the CDR3 reads TGTGCCAGCAGCGGTGGGGTGGGGGGGGCGATCTCCTACAATGAGCAGTTCTTC. This rearrangement joins TRBV5-6 to TRBJ2-1; weak D call: TRBD2 (7 bases). Trimming removed 4 bases at V and 0 bases at J, with 20 bases between. Germline CDR1 is SGHDT and CDR2 is YYEEEE. The CDR3 totals 18 residues.